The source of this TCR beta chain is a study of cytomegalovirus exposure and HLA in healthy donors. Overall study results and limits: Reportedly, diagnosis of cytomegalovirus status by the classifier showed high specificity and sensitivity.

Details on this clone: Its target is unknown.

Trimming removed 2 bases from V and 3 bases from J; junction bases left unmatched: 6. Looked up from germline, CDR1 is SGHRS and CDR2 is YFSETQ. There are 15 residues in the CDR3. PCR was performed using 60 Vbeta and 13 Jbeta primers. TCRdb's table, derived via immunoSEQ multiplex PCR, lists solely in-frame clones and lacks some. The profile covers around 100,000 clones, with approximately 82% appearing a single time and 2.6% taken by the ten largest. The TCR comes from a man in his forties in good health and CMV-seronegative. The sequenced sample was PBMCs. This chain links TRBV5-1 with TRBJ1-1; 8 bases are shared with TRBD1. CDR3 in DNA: TGCGCCAGCAGCTTACAGGGGGACGGGGACACTGAAGCTTTCTTT. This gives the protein CASSLQGDGDTEAFF.